The present TCR beta chain was sequenced within a study of cytomegalovirus exposure and HLA in healthy donors. The CDR3 has 12 amino acids. The V gene's germline CDR1 is MNHNY and CDR2 SVGAGI (reference sequence). With 6 bases removed from V and 8 bases from J, the gap between germline ends came to 13 bases. A few counts support this clone. Its target is not known. The study ran its PCR with 60 Vbeta and 13 Jbeta primers. Clones were sequenced by immunoSEQ multiplex PCR, and TCRdb holds only the in-frame ones, with some missing. The profile covers approximately 85,000 clones, with 72% appearing a single time and roughly 11% taken by the ten largest. General study results and limits: Rare sequences made up most TCRs, while some public TCRs were found in many donors. Follow-up analysis later connected one missense variant in DCLRE1C with trimming of TCR beta V- and J-genes. TRBV6-2, TRBV6-3 and other indistinguishable V segments were excluded.

The source is a woman aged 40 to 50 in good health and CMV-seropositive. The chain links TRBV6-6 to TRBJ1-2; D gene unclear. The specimen sequenced was PBMCs. CDR3 sequence (DNA): TGTGCCAGCAGACCGACGGGGAACGGCTACACCTTC. This codes for CASRPTGNGYTF.